These 8 T cell receptor beta chains were all obtained from the same sample, sequenced in a study of identical twins. TCRdb re-called the 5' RACE reads through MiXCR, storing one row per CDR3 protein. Of fewer than 500,000 distinct CDR3 sequences in the sample, 24% were seen once. The data also belong to a second study, concerning T cells expressing NK-cell markers.

The material sequenced was CD4+ T cells sorted from blood. These receptors all stem from a woman aged 18-30 years in good health.

The chain couples TRBV6-1 to TRBJ1-2, with D perhaps matching TRBD1 (6 bases). From germline, CDR1 is MNHNS and CDR2 SASEGT. The V end was cut by 6 bases, the J end by 4 bases, with 12 bases between. This CDR3 is 13 amino acids long. CDR3: CASRLRQAYGYTF. In DNA, the CDR3 is TGTGCCAGCAGACTTCGACAGGCCTATGGCTACACCTTC.

This chain uses TRBV6-1 with TRBJ1-2; D is ambiguous. Germline V gene data show CDR1 as MNHNS and CDR2 as SASEGT. CDR3 size: 15 residues. Trimming pared 6 bases from V and 4 bases from J, leaving 18 bases between. The DNA for the CDR3 is TGTGCCAGCAGCCGCGGGATCGGAGGATTCTATGGCTACACCTTC. Protein: CASSRGIGGFYGYTF.

This chain connects TRBV7-9 to TRBJ2-3, with D perhaps TRBD2 (5 bases). The V and J ends lost 9 bases and 1 base respectively, with 14 bases between them. The CDR3 has 14 residues. The germline CDR1 and CDR2 sequences are SEHNR and FQNEAQ (reference sequence). CDR3 nucleotide sequence: TGTGCCAGTATCCCGGGGTCGGGCACAGATACGCAGTATTTT. Translated, it gives CASIPGSGTDTQYF. Combining the CDR3 with reference TRBV7-9 and TRBJ2-3 gives the whole variable domain DTGVSQNPRHKITKRGQNVTFRCDPISEHNRLYWYRQTLGQGPEFLTYFQNEAQLEKSRLLSDRFSAERPKGSFSTLEIQRTEQGDSAMYLCASIPGSGTDTQYFGPGTRLTVL.

The rearrangement uses TRBV6-8 and TRBJ2-1, with 8 bases lining up with TRBD2. Unmatched junction bases numbered 8, after V lost 2 bases and J lost 5 bases. CDR3 length: 16 residues. CDR1 MNHGY and CDR2 SAAAGT come from the germline V gene. The CDR3 DNA reads as TGTGCCAGCAGTTACCGAGGTAGCGGGAAGAACAATGAGCAGTTCTTC. It translates to CASSYRGSGKNNEQFF.

This clonotype was counted a few times. This chain links TRBV27 with TRBJ2-7, with D maybe TRBD2 (5 bases). The germline CDR1 and CDR2 sequences are MNHEY and SMNVEV (reference sequence). The CDR3 covers 15 residues. Trimming cost V 8 bases and J 0 bases, with 17 bases left between them. CDR3 DNA: TGTGCCAGCGGACTTTTTAGTAGCAGCTCCTACGAGCAGTACTTC. This sequence encodes CASGLFSSSSYEQYF.

The V gene is TRBV12-3 or TRBV12-4, the J gene TRBJ1-1; D perhaps matches TRBD1 (5 bases). The V end was cut by 5 bases, the J end by 3 bases, with 22 bases between. The CDR3 covers 17 residues. The DNA of the CDR3 is TGTGCCAGCAGTCCCCAGTTGGCAGGGTTTGGTGACACTGAAGCTTTCTTT. This sequence encodes CASSPQLAGFGDTEAFF.

The genes are TRBV20-1 and TRBJ2-7; tentatively, D is TRBD1 or TRBD2 (5 bases each). The CDR3 contains 15 residues. The germline CDR1 and CDR2 sequences are DFQATT and SNEGSKA (reference sequence). The V gene lost 6 bases and the J gene lost 6 bases, with 24 bases spanning the gap. CDR3 DNA: TGCAGTGCGTCCGAAGAGAGGGGTTTTGCTGGCGAGCAGTACTTC. This gives the protein CSASEERGFAGEQYF.

This clonotype was recorded at least ten times. For the CDR3, the DNA is TGTGCCAGCAGTCCCGGTCTCTCCTATGGCTACACCTTC. Its translation: CASSPGLSYGYTF. The chain uses TRBV27 and TRBJ1-2; D call uncertain. The CDR3 contains 13 residues. Germline CDR1 MNHEY, CDR2 SMNVEV (reference sequence). Trimming shortened V by 5 bases and J by 4 bases, and 11 bases separated the two germline ends.